This entry describes one T cell receptor beta chain. TCRdb analysed the 5' RACE reads with MiXCR anew, one entry per CDR3 protein. The data hold around 340,000 distinct CDR3 sequences, with roughly 20% observed a single time. This sample is drawn from a study of CD8 T cells in ankylosing spondylitis. What was sequenced was blood, either unsorted or a sorted T cell fraction (not recorded which). The sequence derives from a male donor with ankylosing spondylitis or in good health (not recorded which).

CDR3 nucleotide sequence: TGTGCCAGCAGTTTATGGCAGGATCTAGGCGGGGAGCTGTTTTTT. Amino acid sequence: CASSLWQDLGGELFF. The chain joins TRBV28 to TRBJ2-2; D remains ambiguous. The CDR3 runs 15 residues. The germline V gene has CDR1 MDHEN and CDR2 SYDVKM. Trimming took off 0 bases at V and 7 bases at J, with 12 bases between the two ends.